This TCR beta chain was recovered during a study of beta chain features in type 1 diabetes. Points from the study as a whole: Whether TCRB rearrangement is influenced by HLA type was left unresolved in this analysis. Naive, central memory and regulatory TCRB repertoires appeared more similar among patients than healthy donors. The study notes PCR might favor shorter templates equally in patients and controls.

About this clone: Its antigen is not identified.

A sort by CD45RO/CCR7/CD25/CD127/CD95/CD27 yielded CD4+ naive, central memory, regulatory and stem cell-like memory cells. The authors reverse transcribed all of the isolated RNA, so sequencing captured expressed TCRB transcripts. The protocol was immunoSEQ multiplex PCR, while the TCRdb copy is restricted to in-frame clones and leaves out a portion. This sample yields about 410,000 clones, of which 11% to 15% are seen a single time; 0.035% to 0.045% belongs to the top ten. The clonotype originates from a man aged 25-45 years in good health. What was sequenced was naive CD4+ T cells from blood.

CDR3 in amino acids: CASSQARTGGLNTQYF. The CDR3 region has the DNA TGCGCCAGCAGCCAAGCGAGGACAGGGGGCTTAAATACGCAGTATTTT. This sequence joins TRBV4-3 and TRBJ2-3, with 11 bases matching TRBD1. J lost 7 bases, V lost 1 base, and 7 bases had no gene match. Germline loops: CDR1 LGHNA, CDR2 YSLEER. CDR3 length: 16 amino acids.